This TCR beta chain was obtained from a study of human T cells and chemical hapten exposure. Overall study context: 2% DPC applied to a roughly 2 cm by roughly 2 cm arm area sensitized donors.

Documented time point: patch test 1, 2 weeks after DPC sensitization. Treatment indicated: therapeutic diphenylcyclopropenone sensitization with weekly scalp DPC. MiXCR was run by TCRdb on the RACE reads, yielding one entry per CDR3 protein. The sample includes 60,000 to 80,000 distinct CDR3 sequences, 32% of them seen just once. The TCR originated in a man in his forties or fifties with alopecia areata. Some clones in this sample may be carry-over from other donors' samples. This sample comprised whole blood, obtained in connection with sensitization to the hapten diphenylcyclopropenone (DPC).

The CDR3 loop reads CAISEGPGDTQYF. The CDR3 nucleotides are TGTGCCATCAGCGAAGGACCCGGAGATACGCAGTATTTT. The chain uses TRBV10-3 and TRBJ2-3, with D hard to call. CDR1 and CDR2 (germline): ENHRY, SYGVKD. The CDR3 spans 13 residues. Trimming removed 6 bases at V and 5 bases at J, with 12 bases between.